Below are 15 T cell receptor beta chains sequenced from a single sample in a study of radiation and T cells in renal cell carcinoma. Assay used: immunoSEQ multiplex PCR; TCRdb lists only in-frame clones, some missing. The sample gives 95,000 to 150,000 clones, around 80% of which show up once; 4.5% to 7% is in the top ten. Time point meaning: blood 2 weeks post-SBRT. Treatment described: 15 Gy SBRT to primary tumor, nephrectomy 4 weeks later. Here the sequenced sample was blood, taken from a patient whose treatment included radiotherapy and nephrectomy. The source of these receptors is a man in his fifties with renal cell carcinoma.

This chain connects TRBV7-3 to TRBJ2-7; D gene unclear. Germline V gives CDR1 SGHTA, CDR2 FQGTGA. V lost 2 bases to trimming and J lost 5 bases, with 4 bases between them. This CDR3 is built from 11 residues. In DNA form, the CDR3 reads TGTGCCAGCAGCTTAGCCCACGAGCAGTACTTC. Translation gives CASSLAHEQYF.

This chain connects TRBV11-2 to TRBJ2-3; 9 bases agree with TRBD1. In germline, CDR1 is SGHAT, CDR2 FQNNGV. V was clipped by 6 bases and J by 5 bases; unmatched bases: 9. CDR3 size: 15 residues. The CDR3 region is CASSPGQGLIDTQYF. CDR3 coding DNA: TGTGCCAGCAGTCCGGGACAGGGATTGATAGATACGCAGTATTTT.

The chain couples TRBV6-5 to TRBJ2-5; TRBD2 agrees at 10 bases. Germline CDR1 MNHEY, CDR2 SVGAGI. This CDR3 has 16 amino acids. V trimming: 3 bases; J trimming: 4 bases; junction bases outside the gene matches: 8. In DNA, the CDR3 is TGTGCCAGCAGTTATTTGAGCGGGGGGGCTGGAGAGACCCAGTACTTC. Protein: CASSYLSGGAGETQYF.

In its sample, this clone was seen once. CDR3 in amino acids: CASSNVNEQFF. Here the CDR3 DNA reads TGTGCCAGCAGTAATGTCAATGAGCAGTTCTTC. The V call is TRBV25-1, the J call TRBJ2-1; no reliable D call. V shed 5 bases and J shed 6 bases, with 5 bases lying between them. Germline V gene sequence: CDR1 MGHDK, CDR2 SYGVNS. This CDR3 is built from 11 residues.

There are a few counts of this clone. This chain connects TRBV9 to TRBJ2-1; TRBD1 matches 7 bases. The V gene's germline CDR1 is SGDLS and CDR2 YYNGEE. The CDR3 spans 16 residues. J was trimmed by 2 bases and V by 0 bases; bases with no gene match: 5. This chain's CDR3 is CASSVAHQGAYNEQFF. DNA for the CDR3: TGTGCCAGCAGCGTAGCTCACCAGGGGGCCTACAATGAGCAGTTCTTC.

The CDR3 is CASSPPRAGGVDTQYF. CDR3 coding DNA: TGTGCCAGCTCACCACCGAGAGCGGGAGGGGTAGATACGCAGTATTTT. The chain is built from TRBV18 and TRBJ2-3; 10 positions agree with TRBD2. The trim removed 0 bases at V and 5 bases at J, leaving 5 bases unmatched. This CDR3 comprises 16 residues. CDR1 is KGHSH and CDR2 is LQKENI in the germline V gene.

This clone turned up a few times. The chain joins TRBV7-2 to TRBJ2-7, with TRBD2 matching 10 bases. V dropped 4 bases and J dropped 3; count of bases not matched to a gene: 3. Germline-derived CDR1 and CDR2 are SGHTA and FQGNSA. The CDR3 is 14 residues long. The CDR3: CASSSQRGGYEQYF. CDR3 DNA sequence: TGTGCCAGCAGCTCCCAGCGGGGGGGCTACGAGCAGTACTTC. The whole variable domain, filled in from reference TRBV7-2 and TRBJ2-7, reads GAGVSQSPSNKVTEKGKDVELRCDPISGHTALYWYRQSLGQGLEFLIYFQGNSAPDKSGLPSDRFSAERTGGSVSTLTIQRTQQEDSAVYLCASSSQRGGYEQYFGPGTRLTVT.

This clone was detected only a few times. This chain links TRBV5-1 with TRBJ1-3; 7 nucleotides agree with TRBD1. Trimming removed 2 bases from V and 4 bases from J; junction bases left unmatched: 3. The CDR3 consists of 14 residues. Germline CDR1 reads SGHRS; CDR2 reads YFSETQ. Here the CDR3 reads CASSLATGGNTIYF. DNA for the CDR3: TGCGCCAGCAGCTTAGCGACAGGGGGAAACACCATATATTTT.

This clone was found once. The V gene is TRBV4-3, the J gene TRBJ1-4, with 8 bases matching TRBD1. The V gene end was trimmed by 4 bases and the J gene end by 11 bases; junction bases not matched to a gene: 9. The germline gives CDR1 LGHNA, CDR2 YSLEER. This CDR3 has 14 amino acids. CDR3 amino acids: CASSPTRTGPKLFF. CDR3 bases: TGCGCCAGCAGCCCAACGAGGACAGGGCCCAAACTGTTTTTT.

The CDR3 loop is CASKLGAVNGSYEQYF. The DNA of the CDR3 is TGTGCCAGCAAATTAGGCGCGGTAAACGGGTCCTACGAGCAGTACTTC. This chain links TRBV2 with TRBJ2-7, with unresolved D. CDR1 and CDR2 from the germline V gene are SNHLY and FYNNEI. The CDR3 spans 16 residues. V was clipped by 7 bases and J by 1 base, with 20 bases between them. Based on the CDR3 plus reference TRBV2 and TRBJ2-7, the full variable domain is EPEVTQTPSHQVTQMGQEVILRCVPISNHLYFYWYRQILGQKVEFLVSFYNNEISEKSEIFDDQFSVERPDGSNFTLKIRSTKLEDSAMYFCASKLGAVNGSYEQYFGPGTRLTVT.

In this sample, this clone turned up a few times. The rearrangement joins TRBV28 to TRBJ1-5; D gene uncertain. This CDR3 contains 16 residues. Per the germline V gene, CDR1 is MDHEN and CDR2 is SYDVKM. V shed 8 bases and J shed 0 bases, with 17 bases lying between them. Here the CDR3 DNA reads TGTGCCAGCGAAAGCCGGGCCCCAAATAGCAATCAGCCCCAGCATTTT. It codes for CASESRAPNSNQPQHF.

The V gene is TRBV30, the J gene TRBJ1-2, with TRBD1 as a possible D gene (5 bases). The CDR3 consists of 12 residues. Germline CDR1 is GTSNPN and CDR2 is SVGIG (reference sequence). Trimming removed 7 bases at V and 5 bases at J, with 14 bases between. The CDR3 coding sequence is TGTGCCTTCAATCATGGGGGGTATGGCTACACCTTC. Amino acids: CAFNHGGYGYTF.

The genes are TRBV5-1 and TRBJ2-1; no clear D. V lost 1 base to trimming and J lost 3 bases, with 5 bases between them. This CDR3 has 13 amino acids. Germline values: CDR1 SGHRS, CDR2 YFSETQ. The CDR3 DNA reads as TGCGCCAGCAGCTTGTACAACTACAATGAGCAGTTCTTC. This sequence encodes CASSLYNYNEQFF.

This chain connects TRBV10-2 to TRBJ2-1; 8 nucleotides line up with TRBD1. The ends lost 3 bases at V and 7 bases at J; junction bases unmatched: 5. Germline V gives CDR1 WSHSY, CDR2 SAAADI. The CDR3 runs 14 residues. CDR3 bases: TGCGCCAGCAGTGAACAGGGGGAACGGAATGAGCAGTTCTTC. The encoded protein is CASSEQGERNEQFF.

The chain is built from TRBV4-3 and TRBJ2-3, with 12 bases fitting TRBD2. The germline gives CDR1 LGHNA, CDR2 YSLEER. V dropped 4 bases and J dropped 0; count of bases not matched to a gene: 5. CDR3 size: 17 residues. In DNA, the CDR3 is TGCGCCAGCAGCCTATATGGACTAGCGGGGAGCACAGATACGCAGTATTTT. It yields the protein CASSLYGLAGSTDTQYF.